Listed below are T cell receptor beta chains from one sample, sequenced in a study of T cells in Graves' hyperthyroidism and ophthalmopathy. A single record per CDR3 protein comes from TCRdb applying MiXCR to the multiplex PCR reads. The sample lists hundreds of thousands of distinct CDR3 sequences; approximately 15% were seen once. Sequenced sample: blood. These receptor sequences come from a woman in her thirties or forties with Graves' ophthalmopathy. CDR3s leave out the opening cysteine and the closing phenylalanine or tryptophan. Each record gives: V gene, D gene, CDR3 protein. The D gene is left open where the match is weak.

TRBV28 | NA | ASSLGDSRAEQY
TRBV5-1 | NA | ASVSPKLMNIQY
TRBV19 | NA | ASSIRMGLDWNEQF
TRBV5-5 | NA | ASSLIGGAYNEQF
TRBV2 | NA | ASNGRRPYNEQF
TRBV20-1 | NA | SATNLGDTQY
TRBV20-1 | NA | SGVGGVRGNTIY
TRBV28 | NA | ASSLSQHSAGYT
TRBV29-1 | TRBD2 | SVEDELAGDNEQF
TRBV13 | NA | ASSSARRIAGNTIY
TRBV30 | NA | AWTLIGVTEAF
TRBV24-1 | TRBD1 | ATMSGQGAEGYT
TRBV15 | TRBD2 | ATSRRSGGPGTDTQY
TRBV12-3/TRBV12-4 | NA | ASSDSDGNEKLF
TRBV7-3 | TRBD2 | ASSLTREIGETQY